Each of the 6 T cell receptor beta chains below was sequenced from the same sample in a study of tumor and adjacent non-tumor tissue in lung cancer. The template was RNA from unsorted bulk tissue. The library came from three nested PCR rounds adapted from ARM-PCR protocols. From the multiplex PCR reads, TCRdb called clonotypes with MiXCR, one entry per CDR3 protein. The repertoire includes fewer than 120,000 distinct CDR3 sequences, approximately 80% of them detected once, and around 21% sits in the top ten. Sequencing was done on a sample of lung tumor tissue. These receptors were taken from a man in his 70s with non-small cell lung cancer.

The sample holds one count of this clonotype. One end of the junction does not line up with germline, which may come from a read error. The chain recombines TRBV24-1 with TRBJ2-5, with a weak D call TRBD1 (6 bases). The CDR3 has 15 amino acids. Germline CDR1 KGHDR, CDR2 SFDVKD. The CDR3 loop reads CASSEQAGVQETQYF. The CDR3 region has the DNA TGTGCCAGCAGTGAGCAGGCAGGGGTTCAAGAGACCCAGTACTTC.

This clonotype was picked up a small number of times. At one boundary the junction diverges from the germline segment, which might be a read error. This sequence joins TRBV6-2 or TRBV6-3 and TRBJ2-7; possibly TRBD1 for D (6 bases). CDR3 length: 12 residues. The germline V gene has CDR1 MNHEY and CDR2 SVGEGT. The CDR3 nucleotides are TGTGTCAGCAGTGAGGACAGCTCCGAGCAGTACTTC. Translation: CVSSEDSSEQYF.

Remarks on this clonotype: At one boundary the junction diverges from the germline segment, which might be a read error. The genes are TRBV11-2 and TRBJ2-1, with TRBD2 as a possible D gene (6 bases). Per the germline V gene, CDR1 is SGHAT and CDR2 is FQNNGV. This CDR3 spans 18 amino acids. This CDR3 is CASSLHLRDWASSNEQFF. The CDR3 region has the DNA TGTGCCAGCAGCTTACATCTGCGGGACTGGGCGTCCTCCAATGAGCAGTTCTTC.

This clonotype showed up many times. V and J are TRBV6-8 and TRBJ1-5; 12 bases map to TRBD1. The CDR3 runs 14 residues. Germline assignment: CDR1 MNHGY and CDR2 SAAAGT. Trimming removed 5 bases from V and 6 bases from J; junction bases left unmatched: 2. The chain's CDR3 is CASSRDRGLQPQHF. The CDR3 region has the DNA TGTGCCAGCAGTAGGGACAGGGGGCTTCAGCCCCAGCATTTT.

This clonotype was seen only once. V is TRBV6-2 or TRBV6-3 and J is TRBJ2-7; 8 nucleotides line up with TRBD1. The end of the DNA aligns better with TRBJ2-1, so the J call may be wrong. Germline V gene data show CDR1 as MNHEY and CDR2 as SVGEGT. The CDR3 runs to 15 residues. CDR3 sequence reads: CASNTKTGESYEQFF. The DNA for the CDR3 is TGTGCCAGCAATACTAAGACAGGGGAATCCTACGAGCAGTTCTTC.

This clonotype came up once. The junction shows a germline mismatch at one end, possibly a read error. The gene calls are TRBV6-5 and TRBJ2-7; D is tentatively TRBD1 or TRBD2 (5 bases each). The CDR3 covers 15 residues. Germline assignment: CDR1 MNHEY and CDR2 SVGAGI. The CDR3 DNA is TGTGCTGTCGGAAGGAGACTAACAGGTTCTTACGAGCACTACTTC. Translated, it gives CAVGRRLTGSYEHYF.